This T cell receptor (beta chain) originates from a study of siplizumab effects on memory and regulatory T cells. Points from the study as a whole: Among sequences traceable to unstimulated CD4+ memory cells, alloreactive ones were significantly reduced by siplizumab.

Per individual sample, some 10^5 TCR templates were assayed. Some clones are missing from TCRdb's copy, which holds only in-frame ones; the method was immunoSEQ multiplex PCR. The sample has about 100,000 clones; around 90% are singletons. V was clipped by 5 bases and J by 4 bases, with 15 bases between them. The germline V gene encodes CDR1 SGHTA and CDR2 FQGNSA. The CDR3 is 15 residues long. Only one count was recorded for this clone. Antigen unknown. This clonotype was sampled from a human donor in good health. J is TRBJ1-3 and V is TRBV7-2; D gene uncertain. Material: CD4+ T cells sorted from blood. The CDR3 region is CASSPGPFGGNTIYF. The CDR3 DNA reads TGTGCCAGCAGCCCCGGCCCTTTTGGGGGAAACACCATATATTTT.